This T cell receptor beta chain was sequenced for a study of cytomegalovirus exposure and HLA in healthy donors. Study conclusions and caveats: In a later analysis, HLA-associated TCR beta chains were more clonally expanded than equally common others.

As for this clone: Its antigen is unknown.

CDR1 is SGHNT and CDR2 is YYREEE in the germline V gene (reference sequence). The CDR3 has 15 residues. The ends lost 3 bases at V and 5 bases at J; junction bases unmatched: 3. Primers for the PCR totalled 60 Vbeta and 13 Jbeta. Methods used by the authors: Later work found around 85 million unique TCR beta chains, with approximately 12 million shared. TCRdb's copy holds only in-frame clones and misses some; the assay was immunoSEQ multiplex PCR. The V and J calls and clone size come from that table; D and trimming were worked out from the DNA. The table shows about 180,000 clones, with 75% to 85% occurring only once.

The J gene is TRBJ2-3, the V gene TRBV5-4, with 13 bases lining up with TRBD2. The receptor's source is a man younger than 30 in good health and CMV-seronegative. Input material: PBMCs. The CDR3 loop reads CASSSGLAGVDTQYF. As DNA, the CDR3 is TGTGCCAGCAGCTCAGGACTAGCGGGGGTAGATACGCAGTATTTT.